Listed below are T cell receptor beta chains from one sample, sequenced in a study of blood T cell repertoires in COVID-19. TCRdb keeps only in-frame clones here, not all; method: immunoSEQ multiplex PCR. In the table there are under 350,000 clones, 65% to 90% of which are singletons. The material sequenced was PBMCs or T cells enriched from blood (not recorded which). The receptor set was obtained from a woman in her forties with acute COVID-19. The CDR3 runs from the conserved cysteine through the conserved F or W. A D gene is named only where the DNA matches it firmly. Not every row has a clone size; where given, it reads once, few, many or a size class.

TRBJ2-1 TRBV27 few TRBD2 CASTGWGSGRQNEQFF TGTGCCAGCACGGGGTGGGGCAGCGGGAGACAGAATGAGCAGTTCTTC
TRBJ2-2 TRBV27 NA TRBD2 CASSYLPGGGGELFF TGTGCCAGCAGTTATTTGCCTGGGGGAGGGGGGGAGCTGTTTTTT
TRBJ1-5 TRBV2 NA NA CASSEGAINQPQHF TGTGCCAGCAGTGAAGGGGCAATCAATCAGCCCCAGCATTTT
TRBJ1-2 TRBV6-5 once TRBD1 CASSTGVESGYTF TGTGCCAGCAGTACAGGGGTCGAGTCGGGCTACACCTTC
TRBJ2-2 TRBV1 NA NA CTSSQDLISDRVDTGELFF TGCACCAGCAGCCAAGATCTAATCTCGGACAGGGTAGACACCGGGGAGCTGTTTTTT
TRBJ1-1 TRBV6-5 NA NA CASTNTKGPGGAFF TGTGCCAGCACCAATACAAAGGGACCGGGAGGAGCTTTCTTT
TRBJ2-2 TRBV6-1 NA TRBD2 CASSEDSEGLATTGELFF TGTGCCAGCAGTGAAGATTCGGAGGGACTAGCGACAACCGGGGAGCTGTTTTTT
TRBJ2-5 TRBV7-2 NA NA CASRGGGSKETQYF TGTGCCAGCAGAGGTGGGGGGAGTAAAGAGACCCAGTACTTC
TRBJ2-2 TRBV5-1 few NA CASSAGTVNTGELFF TGCGCCAGCAGCGCGGGTACAGTGAACACCGGGGAGCTGTTTTTT
TRBJ1-6 TRBV11-1 NA TRBD1 CASSQGQAYNSPLHF TGTGCCAGCAGCCAAGGACAGGCCTATAATTCACCCCTCCACTTT
TRBJ1-3 TRBV3-1/TRBV3-2 few NA CASSQVLGSGGNTIYF TGTGCCAGCAGCCAAGTATTAGGGTCAGGGGGAAACACCATATATTTT
TRBJ2-1 TRBV15 NA TRBD1 CATSSRDRGFQVNEQFF TGTGCCACCAGCAGTCGGGACAGGGGCTTTCAGGTAAATGAGCAGTTCTTC
TRBJ1-5 TRBV10-3 few NA CAISEGRNSNQPQHF TGTGCCATCAGTGAGGGGAGGAATAGCAATCAGCCCCAGCATTTT
TRBJ2-7 TRBV5-1 NA TRBD2 CASTSGGRYEQYF TGCGCCAGTACTAGCGGGGGGCGGTACGAGCAGTACTTC
TRBJ1-1 TRBV19 NA TRBD1 CASMRRGQLTNTEAFF TGTGCCAGTATGCGTCGGGGACAGCTCACGAACACTGAAGCTTTCTTT
TRBJ2-3 TRBV7-3 NA TRBD2 CASSPAGGLLLADTQYF TGTGCCAGCAGCCCAGCGGGGGGGCTCTTATTGGCAGATACGCAGTATTTT
TRBJ1-6 TRBV27 once NA CASSPRGGFGVSPLHF TGTGCCAGCAGCCCGCGGGGGGGGTTTGGTGTTTCACCCCTCCACTTT
TRBJ2-5 TRBV25-1 NA NA CASSVWAGETQYF TGTGCCAGCAGTGTATGGGCGGGAGAGACCCAGTACTTC
TRBJ1-3 TRBV9 NA NA CASSIDSSGNTIYF TGTGCCAGCAGCATCGACAGCTCTGGAAACACCATATATTTT
TRBJ1-2 TRBV11-2 NA NA CASSLDWGRGYGYTF TGTGCCAGCAGCTTAGATTGGGGCAGGGGCTATGGCTACACCTTC
TRBJ1-2 TRBV7-3 NA NA CASSPAGHHYGYTF TGTGCCAGCAGCCCAGCGGGACACCACTATGGCTACACCTTC
TRBJ2-7 TRBV21-1 once NA CASSIKRPRLYMTGDRPGEQYF TGTGCCAGCAGCATAAAAAGGCCCCGACTATACATGACGGGGGACAGGCCGGGGGAGCAGTACTTC
TRBJ1-5 TRBV7-9 NA NA CASSLGPGDNQPQHF TGTGCCAGCAGCTTAGGACCGGGGGACAATCAGCCCCAGCATTTT
TRBJ2-7 TRBV7-2 NA NA CASSSRPGSLEQYF TGTGCCAGCAGCTCCCGCCCAGGATCTCTCGAGCAGTACTTC
TRBJ2-5 TRBV6-1 NA TRBD2 CASSELGTSGQETQYF TGTGCCAGCAGTGAATTAGGGACTAGCGGACAAGAGACCCAGTACTTC
TRBJ1-5 TRBV6-2/TRBV6-3 NA TRBD1 CASSYIGTVNQPQHF TGTGCCAGCAGTTACATCGGGACAGTCAATCAGCCCCAGCATTTT
TRBJ1-1 TRBV10-3 NA NA CAISAIRGTEAFF TGTGCCATCAGTGCTATTAGAGGCACTGAAGCTTTCTTT
TRBJ1-1 TRBV7-2 NA NA CASSPGVPNTEAFF TGTGCCAGCAGCCCAGGGGTACCGAACACTGAAGCTTTCTTT
TRBJ1-3 TRBV5-5 once TRBD1 CASSLARTGTGNTIYF TGTGCCAGCAGCTTGGCACGGACAGGGACTGGAAACACCATATATTTT
TRBJ2-7 TRBV7-9 few NA CASSSSDGGIEAYF TGTGCCAGCAGCAGCTCGGACGGAGGAATTGAGGCGTACTTC
TRBJ1-1 TRBV6-1 NA NA CASSEAVGAGVF TGTGCCAGCAGTGAAGCAGTCGGGGCAGGGGTTTTT
TRBJ1-4 TRBV27 few TRBD1 CASSDGTAPNEKLFF TGTGCCAGCAGTGACGGGACAGCTCCCAATGAAAAACTGTTTTTT
TRBJ2-7 TRBV18 NA NA CASSQGRSFYEQYF TGTGCCAGCTCTCAGGGGCGGTCGTTCTACGAGCAGTACTTC
TRBJ1-6 TRBV28 NA TRBD1 CASSSDRGNNSPLHF TGTGCCAGCAGTTCAGACAGGGGAAATAATTCACCCCTCCACTTT
TRBJ2-2 TRBV4-2 NA TRBD1 CASSPWTGVDTGELFF TGTGCCAGCAGCCCCTGGACAGGGGTGGACACCGGGGAGCTGTTTTTT
TRBJ1-1 TRBV12-5 few NA CASGLARQPTEAFF TGTGCTAGTGGTTTGGCTCGACAGCCCACTGAAGCTTTCTTT
TRBJ2-5 TRBV7-2 NA TRBD1 CASSLPGQRQETQYF TGTGCCAGCAGCTTGCCGGGACAGCGTCAAGAGACCCAGTACTTC
TRBJ2-7 TRBV6-2/TRBV6-3 many TRBD1 CASSYLGQSYEQYF TGTGCCAGCAGTTATTTGGGACAGTCCTACGAGCAGTACTTC
TRBJ1-3 TRBV5-6 NA NA CASSTGFSSGNTIYF TGTGCCAGCAGCACAGGGTTCAGCTCTGGAAACACCATATATTTT
TRBJ2-3 TRBV5-4 NA TRBD2 CASSGARGAPTDTQYF TGTGCCAGCAGCGGAGCGCGGGGGGCCCCCACAGATACGCAGTATTTT
TRBJ2-2 TRBV6-6 NA TRBD2 CASTKVAGGVTGELFF TGTGCCAGCACCAAGGTAGCGGGAGGAGTCACCGGGGAGCTGTTTTTT
TRBJ2-5 TRBV7-9 NA NA CASSLAQIQETQYF TGTGCCAGCAGCTTAGCCCAGATCCAAGAGACCCAGTACTTC
TRBJ2-3 TRBV6-2/TRBV6-3 NA NA CASSYSPTSTDTQYF TGTGCCAGCAGCTACTCCCCGACTAGCACAGATACGCAGTATTTT
TRBJ2-7 TRBV4-3 once TRBD2 CASSQGSGGTGEQYF TGCGCCAGCAGCCAAGGAAGCGGGGGGACGGGTGAGCAGTACTTC
TRBJ1-5 TRBV28 NA TRBD1 CASSYPRDRQHSNQPQHF TGTGCCAGCAGCTATCCCCGGGACAGACAACATAGCAATCAGCCCCAGCATTTT
TRBJ1-2 TRBV5-1 NA TRBD1 CASSGGTAYGYTF TGCGCCAGCAGTGGGGGGACAGCTTATGGCTACACCTTC
TRBJ2-7 TRBV7-9 NA TRBD1 CASSLSRGPKYEQYF TGTGCCAGCAGCTTGAGCAGGGGGCCGAAATACGAGCAGTACTTC
TRBJ1-3 TRBV19 NA NA CASGDLSSGNTIYF TGTGCCAGTGGTGACTTGAGCTCTGGAAACACCATATATTTT
TRBJ1-2 TRBV6-2/TRBV6-3 NA NA CASSRFTVLAGVTGYTF TGTGCCAGCAGCCGATTTACCGTACTCGCAGGGGTGACGGGCTACACCTTC
TRBJ1-2 TRBV3-1/TRBV3-2 NA TRBD1 CASSQRQGALDGYTF TGTGCCAGCAGCCAGAGACAGGGGGCGCTGGATGGCTACACCTTC
TRBJ1-2 TRBV7-2 NA NA CASSFAGRAYGYTF TGTGCCAGCAGCTTCGCAGGGAGGGCCTATGGCTACACCTTC